This is a list of T cell receptor beta chains from one sample in a study of long-term antiretroviral therapy in people with HIV. The data were produced by immunoSEQ multiplex PCR, yet TCRdb's version contains in-frame clones alone and is incomplete. This table has tens of thousands of clones, more than 85% appearing once. The material sequenced was unsorted PBMCs, taken 5.3 years after starting antiretroviral therapy. The receptors originated from a man aged 45 to 65 with HIV. CDR3s include the opening cysteine and the closing phenylalanine or tryptophan. Fields, in order: J gene, D gene, clone size, V gene, CDR3 DNA, CDR3 protein. The D gene is left open where the match is weak. Size values are once, few and many counts, or a class for expanded clones, and some rows have none.

TRBJ1-1	NA	NA	TRBV4-1	TGCGCCAGCAGCCGGCAGTTGAACACTGAAGCTTTCTTT	CASSRQLNTEAFF
TRBJ1-1	TRBD1	NA	TRBV7-9	TGTGCCAGCAGCAAGACAGGGGACACTGAAGCTTTCTTT	CASSKTGDTEAFF
TRBJ1-5	NA	NA	TRBV9	TGTGCCAGCAGTCCGGGGGGGGCTACAGGACAGCCCCAGCATTTT	CASSPGGATGQPQHF
TRBJ1-2	NA	NA	TRBV6-1	TGTGCCAGCAGTGAAGGGGACTATGGCTACACCTTC	CASSEGDYGYTF
TRBJ1-1	TRBD1	NA	TRBV4-3	TGCGCCAGCAGCCAGAGGACAGGGAGGGACACTGAAGCTTTCTTT	CASSQRTGRDTEAFF
TRBJ1-1	NA	once	TRBV27	TGTGCCAGCAGTTTATCCGGGGGACGCACTGAAGCTTTCTTT	CASSLSGGRTEAFF
TRBJ1-1	NA	NA	TRBV5-1	TGCGCCAGCAGCTTGGTGACAGGGAACACTGAAGCTTTCTTT	CASSLVTGNTEAFF
TRBJ1-6	NA	NA	TRBV18	TGTGCCAGCTCACCTACCGGGACTAAACGAACGAATTCACCCCTCCACTTT	CASSPTGTKRTNSPLHF
TRBJ1-1	NA	NA	TRBV5-1	TGCGCCAGCAGCTCGAGGGCCACGGGCACTGAAGCTTTCTTT	CASSSRATGTEAFF
TRBJ1-1	NA	NA	TRBV7-2	TGTGCCAGCAGCTTATCTCGATGGAACACTGAAGCTTTCTTT	CASSLSRWNTEAFF
TRBJ2-2	NA	NA	TRBV7-2	TGTGCCAGCAGCTACCTCCTGGGACAGAACACCGGGGAGCTGTTTTTT	CASSYLLGQNTGELFF
TRBJ1-5	NA	NA	TRBV28	TGTGCCAGCAGTATTCCGGACAGCGGGAATCAGCCCCAGCATTTT	CASSIPDSGNQPQHF
TRBJ2-1	NA	NA	TRBV27	TGTGCCAGCAGTTACTGGGGGAGCTCCTACAATGAGCAGTTCTTC	CASSYWGSSYNEQFF
TRBJ2-6	NA	NA	TRBV5-6	TGTGCCAGCAGCTTCGGGCTCGGGGCCAACGTCCTGACTTTC	CASSFGLGANVLTF
TRBJ2-1	NA	NA	TRBV7-8	TGTGCCAGCAGGCCAGACAGGTTCCCCTACAATGAGCAGTTCTTC	CASRPDRFPYNEQFF
TRBJ2-3	TRBD1	NA	TRBV6-1	TGTGCCAGCAGTGCGGGACAGGGGTTCACAGATACGCAGTATTTT	CASSAGQGFTDTQYF
TRBJ2-2	TRBD1	NA	TRBV19	TGTGCCAGTAGTCCGGGACAGGGGCAATCCGTTACGCTGTTTTTT	CASSPGQGQSVTLFF
TRBJ2-7	NA	NA	TRBV6-5	TGTGCCAGCAGTCCCGGGGGCTCCTACGAGCAGTACTTC	CASSPGGSYEQYF
TRBJ2-1	NA	NA	TRBV5-1	TGCGCCAGCAGCTTGGAGGCGGGCTACAATGAGCAGTTCTTC	CASSLEAGYNEQFF
TRBJ1-1	NA	NA	TRBV6-6	TGTGCCAGCAGCCAACCAAGGGTTGAGGCTGAAGCTTTCTTT	CASSQPRVEAEAFF
TRBJ1-2	NA	NA	TRBV27	TGTGCCCGAAAAAGGGGGACTAACTATGGCTACACCTTC	CARKRGTNYGYTF
TRBJ2-5	NA	NA	TRBV15	TGTGCCACCAGCAGATCGGGCGTCGGAGAGACCCAGTACTTC	CATSRSGVGETQYF
TRBJ1-4	NA	NA	TRBV4-3	TGCGCCAGCAGCCAAGTCCCGGGGCGGAATGAAAAACTGTTTTTT	CASSQVPGRNEKLFF
TRBJ1-5	NA	NA	TRBV6-5	TGTGCCAGCAGGTCCGGGACGACACAGCCCCAGCATTTT	CASRSGTTQPQHF
TRBJ2-2	TRBD2	NA	TRBV6-1	TGTGCCATCAGTGAGCCGGGGGGGCGGACCGGGGAGCTGTTTTTT	CAISEPGGRTGELFF
TRBJ1-6	TRBD1	NA	TRBV19	TGTGCCAGTAGTCCCAATAAGGGACAGAGGCCACCCCTCCACTTT	CASSPNKGQRPPLHF
TRBJ2-3	TRBD2	NA	TRBV10-1	TGCGCCAGCAGTGAGCGGGGGGGGGTGGATACGCAGTATTTT	CASSERGGVDTQYF
TRBJ1-1	NA	once	TRBV7-6	TGTGCCAGCAGCCAGAAAGCGGAGGGCGAAGCTTTCTTT	CASSQKAEGEAFF
TRBJ2-7	NA	NA	TRBV28	TGTGCCAGCAGTTTGATGGTGGCAGCCGACTACGAGCAGTACTTC	CASSLMVAADYEQYF
TRBJ1-2	NA	NA	TRBV6-5	TGTGCCAGCAGTTACGCCCTAGATCGAGCCTATGGCTACACCTTC	CASSYALDRAYGYTF
TRBJ1-5	NA	NA	TRBV7-3	TGTGCCAGCAGCGCCCGGAACGGGCAGCCCCAGCATTTT	CASSARNGQPQHF
TRBJ1-2	TRBD1	NA	TRBV20-1	TGCAGTGTCGACAGGGGGCTTGGCTACACCTTC	CSVDRGLGYTF
TRBJ2-6	NA	NA	TRBV25-1	TGTGCCAGCAGTGAGTCCGGGGCCTCTGGGGCCAACGTCCTGACTTTC	CASSESGASGANVLTF
TRBJ1-4	NA	NA	TRBV10-2	TGCGCCAGCTCAGGCCGGGGTAGTGAACGGAAACTGTTTTTT	CASSGRGSERKLFF
TRBJ1-6	NA	NA	TRBV5-6	TGTGCCAGCAGCTTTTTACAGGGTGATAATTCACCCCTCCACTTT	CASSFLQGDNSPLHF